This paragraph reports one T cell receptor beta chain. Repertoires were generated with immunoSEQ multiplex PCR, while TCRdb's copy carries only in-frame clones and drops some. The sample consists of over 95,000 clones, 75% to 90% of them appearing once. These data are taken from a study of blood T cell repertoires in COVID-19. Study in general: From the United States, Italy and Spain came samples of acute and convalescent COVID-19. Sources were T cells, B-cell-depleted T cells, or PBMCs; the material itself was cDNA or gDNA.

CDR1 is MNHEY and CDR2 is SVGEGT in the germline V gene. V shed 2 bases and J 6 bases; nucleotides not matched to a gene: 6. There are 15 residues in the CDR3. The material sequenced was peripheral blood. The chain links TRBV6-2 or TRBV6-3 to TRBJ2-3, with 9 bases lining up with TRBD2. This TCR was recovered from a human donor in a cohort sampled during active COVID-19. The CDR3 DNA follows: TGTGCCAGCAGTTACCCAGGACTAGCGAGCGATACGCAGTATTTT. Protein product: CASSYPGLASDTQYF.